Below are 25 T cell receptor beta chains sequenced from a single sample in a study of shared clonotypes between healthy human individuals. Cells designated naive CD8 were CD45RO-negative and were positively selected for CCR7, with terminally differentiated effector memory CD45RA+ cells excluded. Sequencing used immunoSEQ multiplex PCR; TCRdb keeps in-frame clones, though not all of them. The table lists around 550,000 clones, about 95% of them singletons. The sample consisted of naive CD8+ T cells sorted from blood. The source of these receptors is a woman aged 30 to 39 in good health.

The V and J genes are TRBV5-1 and TRBJ2-7; D is possibly TRBD1 (6 bases). CDR1 and CDR2 from the germline V gene are SGHRS and YFSETQ. V lost 7 bases and J 0 bases, leaving 14 bases between the germline ends. The CDR3 spans 14 residues. The CDR3 nucleotides are TGCGCCAGCGGGAGTGTGGACAGCTCCTACGAGCAGTACTTC. It translates to CASGSVDSSYEQYF.

The chain employs TRBV6-1 and TRBJ1-4; 7 positions agree with TRBD1. This CDR3 contains 15 residues. CDR1 MNHNS and CDR2 SASEGT come from the germline V gene. V was clipped by 6 bases and J by 3 bases; unmatched bases: 7. The CDR3 region is CASRLQGMANEKLFF. CDR3 nucleotide sequence: TGTGCCAGCAGGTTACAGGGGATGGCTAATGAAAAACTGTTTTTT.

The V call is TRBV2, the J call TRBJ2-2, with 9 bases identical to TRBD2. This CDR3 has 15 amino acids. V gave up 7 bases and J gave up 3 bases; unmatched junction bases: 6. Germline V gives CDR1 SNHLY, CDR2 FYNNEI. CDR3 coding DNA: TGTGCCAGCATTTTAGCGGGAGCCGACACCGGGGAGCTGTTTTTT. Residues: CASILAGADTGELFF.

The chain joins TRBV11-2 to TRBJ1-2; D not certain. V was shortened by 4 bases and J by 9 bases, with 9 bases between the two germline ends. This CDR3 spans 11 amino acids. Germline values: CDR1 SGHAT, CDR2 FQNNGV. CDR3 sequence: CASSSEPRYTF. CDR3 sequence (DNA): TGTGCCAGCAGCTCCGAACCTCGCTACACCTTC.

The J gene is TRBJ2-7, the V gene TRBV2, with TRBD2 as a possible D gene (5 bases). This CDR3 is 14 amino acids long. Germline values: CDR1 SNHLY, CDR2 FYNNEI. The V and J ends lost 2 bases and 1 base respectively, with 9 bases between them. CDR3 sequence reads: CASSELWESYEQYF. In nucleotides, the CDR3 is TGTGCCAGCAGTGAATTGTGGGAGTCCTACGAGCAGTACTTC.

This chain links TRBV28 with TRBJ2-2, with D tentatively TRBD2 (5 bases). The length of the CDR3 is 15 residues. CDR1 is MDHEN and CDR2 is SYDVKM in the germline V gene. V was pared by 4 bases and J by 4 bases, with 13 bases between. This CDR3 is CASSWFAGGTGELFF. Here the CDR3 DNA reads TGTGCCAGCAGTTGGTTCGCGGGTGGCACCGGGGAGCTGTTTTTT.

This clone is a singleton in its sample. The chain uses TRBV4-1 and TRBJ1-2, with unresolved D. This CDR3 has 13 residues. Germline lookup yields CDR1 MGHRA and CDR2 YSYEKL. Between the trimmed V and J ends, which lost 3 bases and 10 bases, there was a span of 15 bases. The DNA of the CDR3 is TGCGCCAGCAGCCAGGGAGGTGGCTACGACTACACCTTC. It specifies CASSQGGGYDYTF.

This rearrangement joins TRBV29-1 to TRBJ2-7, with D perhaps TRBD2 (6 bases). The CDR3 contains 15 residues. Germline V gene lookup returns CDR1 SQVTM and CDR2 ANQGSEA. Between the trimmed V and J ends, which lost 6 bases and 0 bases, there was a span of 18 bases. The CDR3 loop reads CSVSGGTQSSYEQYF. CDR3 in DNA: TGCAGCGTCAGCGGCGGGACCCAAAGCTCCTACGAGCAGTACTTC.

The chain has TRBV6-1 and TRBJ1-4; D possibly corresponds to TRBD1 (5 bases). Germline V gives CDR1 MNHNS, CDR2 SASEGT. There are 16 residues in the CDR3. Deletions cut 3 bases from V and 7 bases from J, with 18 bases between. The CDR3 DNA sequence: TGTGCCAGCAGTGATCGACTGGGGGTGTGGGGTGAAAAACTGTTTTTT. It is translated as CASSDRLGVWGEKLFF.

This chain connects TRBV30 to TRBJ2-7, with a tentative D call TRBD2 (6 bases). V dropped 1 base and J dropped 9 bases, with 19 bases sitting between them. Germline loops: CDR1 GTSNPN, CDR2 SVGIG (reference sequence). This CDR3 is built from 14 residues. CDR3 DNA sequence: TGTGCCTGGAGTGGATCCGGGAGACGATTTCGGCAGTACTTC. Its translation is CAWSGSGRRFRQYF. Full variable domain (rest looked up from reference TRBV30 and TRBJ2-7): SQTIHQWPATLVQPVGSPLSLECTVEGTSNPNLYWYRQAAGRGLQLLFYSVGIGQISSEVPQNLSASRPQDRQFILSSKKLLLSDSGFYLCAWSGSGRRFRQYFGPGTRLTVT.

The chain has TRBV5-5 and TRBJ2-7, with unresolved D. The CDR3 covers 13 residues. V was pared by 6 bases and J by 0 bases, with 10 bases between. CDR1 is SGHKS, CDR2 YYEKEE, per germline (reference sequence). CDR3 DNA: TGTGCCAGCAATCCGGAGAGCTCCTACGAGCAGTACTTC. Translated, it gives CASNPESSYEQYF.

This rearrangement joins TRBV15 to TRBJ1-1, with D possibly TRBD1 on 6 matching bases. The CDR3 extends over 15 amino acids. Germline-derived CDR1 and CDR2 are LNHNV and YYDKDF (reference sequence). V was trimmed by 0 bases and J by 5 bases, leaving 13 bases between them. The chain's CDR3 is CATSRDGAGQTEAFF. CDR3 nucleotides: TGTGCCACCAGCAGAGATGGGGCCGGACAGACTGAAGCTTTCTTT.

V and J are TRBV5-6 and TRBJ1-2; TRBD1 matches 8 bases. The germline CDR1 and CDR2 sequences are SGHDT and YYEEEE. Trimming removed 3 bases from V and 0 bases from J; junction bases left unmatched: 10. This CDR3 spans 17 amino acids. The CDR3 nucleotides are TGTGCCAGCAGCTCCCACGGGACAGGAGGGCCTAACTATGGCTACACCTTC. Its protein product is CASSSHGTGGPNYGYTF.

The rearrangement uses TRBV11-2 and TRBJ2-1; 10 bases align to TRBD2. Germline CDR1 reads SGHAT; CDR2 reads FQNNGV. The V segment lost 0 bases and the J segment 9 bases; nucleotides outside the gene matches: 11. The CDR3 has 17 amino acids. CDR3 loop: CASSLESAGGPNCEQFF. The CDR3 DNA sequence: TGTGCCAGCAGCTTAGAATCAGCGGGAGGGCCGAATTGTGAGCAGTTCTTC.

The V and J genes are TRBV11-1 and TRBJ2-1; TRBD2 agrees at 11 bases. Germline CDR1 SGHAT, CDR2 FQDESV (reference sequence). CDR3 length: 16 amino acids. V was pared by 5 bases and J by 7 bases, with 10 bases of the junction left unmatched. The CDR3 nucleotides read TGTGCCAGCAGCCCTGAGACTAGCGGGATGGAGAATGAGCAGTTCTTC. It codes for CASSPETSGMENEQFF.

V and J are TRBV10-3 and TRBJ1-1; unclear D gene. Trimming removed 2 bases from V and 6 bases from J, with 13 bases in between. This CDR3 is built from 14 residues. Germline CDR1 and CDR2: ENHRY and SYGVKD. Here the CDR3 DNA reads TGTGCCATCAGTGAGGCCGGCGGGGTCCCTGAAGCTTTCTTT. Its protein is CAISEAGGVPEAFF.

The chain is built from TRBV28 and TRBJ2-4; D remains unclear. The germline V and J ends were trimmed by 3 bases and 3 bases, with 9 bases remaining between them. The V gene's germline CDR1 is MDHEN and CDR2 SYDVKM. The CDR3 consists of 14 residues. CDR3 residues: CASSFEGFKNIQYF. The CDR3 nucleotides read TGTGCCAGCAGTTTCGAAGGGTTCAAAAACATTCAGTACTTC.

V gene TRBV19 combines with J gene TRBJ2-1, with 7 bases lining up with TRBD1. CDR3 size: 17 residues. The ends lost 3 bases at V and 0 bases at J; junction bases unmatched: 8. Germline V gene data show CDR1 as LNHDA and CDR2 as SQIVND (reference sequence). The CDR3 DNA is TGTGCCAGTAGTATGCTTCCCGGGACAGCCTCCTACAATGAGCAGTTCTTC. Encoded protein: CASSMLPGTASYNEQFF.

This chain's CDR3 is CASRGTVEQFF. As DNA, the CDR3 is TGTGCCAGCCGTGGGACCGTCGAGCAGTTCTTC. This chain connects TRBV13 to TRBJ2-1; TRBD1 or TRBD2 may be the D gene (5 bases each). Germline lookup yields CDR1 PRHDT and CDR2 FYEKMQ (reference sequence). Trimming pared 8 bases from V and 10 bases from J, leaving 12 bases between. This CDR3 has 11 residues. The entire variable domain, with the rest obtained from reference TRBV13 and TRBJ2-1, is as follows: AAGVIQSPRHLIKEKRETATLKCYPIPRHDTVYWYQQGPGQDPQFLISFYEKMQSDKGSIPDRFSAQQFSDYHSELNMSSLELGDSALYFCASRGTVEQFFGPGTRLTVL.

The chain has TRBV6-1 and TRBJ1-1; D remains ambiguous. CDR3 length: 14 amino acids. V lost 10 bases, J lost 0 bases, and 15 bases lay in between. Germline assignment: CDR1 MNHNS and CDR2 SASEGT. CDR3 nucleotide sequence: TGTGCCACCAGCTATAGGGCTATGAACACTGAAGCTTTCTTT. Its translation: CATSYRAMNTEAFF.

The chain is built from TRBV7-8 and TRBJ1-5, with 8 bases lining up with TRBD1. The CDR3 consists of 14 residues. Germline assignment: CDR1 SGHVS and CDR2 FQNEAQ. V dropped 7 bases and J dropped 5; count of bases not matched to a gene: 7. This CDR3 reads CASMEDRADQPQHF. CDR3 bases: TGTGCCAGCATGGAGGACAGGGCGGATCAGCCCCAGCATTTT.

The chain is built from TRBV28 and TRBJ2-7; D might be TRBD2 (6 bases). Trimming took off 6 bases at V and 3 bases at J, with 15 bases between the two ends. This CDR3 has 14 amino acids. The V gene's germline CDR1 is MDHEN and CDR2 SYDVKM. CDR3 nucleotides: TGTGCCAGCAGCTCCCCCGGACTACTCTACGAGCAGTACTTC. This codes for CASSSPGLLYEQYF.

The chain uses TRBV27 and TRBJ2-1, with TRBD1 matching over 7 bases. V lost 4 bases to trimming and J lost 4 bases; unmatched junction nucleotides: 4. CDR1 and CDR2 from the germline V gene are MNHEY and SMNVEV (reference sequence). The CDR3 runs to 14 residues. The CDR3 DNA sequence: TGTGCCAGCAGTTCGGGACAGCCGTACAATGAGCAGTTCTTC. Its protein product is CASSSGQPYNEQFF.

The CDR3 sequence: CASSPNRGSGANVLTF. The CDR3 coding sequence is TGTGCCAGCTCACCAAACAGGGGCTCTGGGGCCAACGTCCTGACTTTC. This chain joins TRBV18 and TRBJ2-6, with 7 bases that match TRBD1. The germline V gene has CDR1 KGHSH and CDR2 LQKENI. The CDR3 has 16 residues. V lost 2 bases and J lost 0; bases outside the gene matches: 1.

The V call is TRBV11-2, the J call TRBJ1-5; D unclear. The CDR3 has 16 residues. CDR1 SGHAT and CDR2 FQNNGV come from the germline V gene. Trimming removed 0 bases from V and 0 bases from J, with 9 bases in between. The CDR3 DNA reads TGTGCCAGCAGCTTAGAGGCAGCTTATAGCAATCAGCCCCAGCATTTT. Translating gives CASSLEAAYSNQPQHF.